This passage covers 5 T cell receptor beta chains from one sample sequenced in a study of T cells in localized non-small cell lung cancer. Produced via immunoSEQ multiplex PCR; TCRdb's table is partial and in-frame only. The sample includes roughly 38,000 clones, roughly 89% seen only once; the top ten take about 5%. The specimen was peripheral blood mononuclear cells, collected before any cancer treatment. These receptors were obtained from a male donor aged 60 or over with stage II lung adenocarcinoma.

This chain joins TRBV7-2 and TRBJ2-2, with D possibly TRBD2 on 5 matching bases. Germline CDR1 is SGHTA and CDR2 is FQGNSA. Trimming pared 5 bases from V and 6 bases from J, leaving 10 bases between. This CDR3 has 13 residues. The CDR3 region is CASSQRGAGELFF. The CDR3, as DNA: TGTGCCAGCAGCCAACGGGGAGCCGGGGAGCTGTTTTTT.

The CDR3 DNA sequence: TGCAGCGTTGAAGAAGGCCGGAGCTCTGGAAACACCATATATTTT. This sequence encodes CSVEEGRSSGNTIYF. This chain joins TRBV29-1 and TRBJ1-3; D not certain. CDR1 and CDR2 from the germline V gene are SQVTM and ANQGSEA. The ends were cut back, 0 bases at V and 0 bases at J, with 9 bases in the middle. This CDR3 is built from 15 residues.

The V gene is TRBV6-1, the J gene TRBJ2-4; possible D gene TRBD1, 6 bases. Germline V gene sequence: CDR1 MNHNS, CDR2 SASEGT. This CDR3 has 14 amino acids. The germline V and J ends were trimmed by 6 bases and 6 bases, with 15 bases remaining between them. CDR3 DNA: TGTGCCAGCAGCGCGACCCAGGACAGAAACATTCAGTACTTC. The encoded protein is CASSATQDRNIQYF.

The sample holds one count of this clone. The rearrangement links TRBV9 to TRBJ2-3; D gene uncertain. The CDR3 runs 16 residues. Trimming cost V 0 bases and J 6 bases, with 17 bases left between them. Germline lookup yields CDR1 SGDLS and CDR2 YYNGEE. The CDR3 nucleotides read TGTGCCAGCAGCGTAGCTACCCTCTCAGTAGGGGATACGCAGTATTTT. This codes for CASSVATLSVGDTQYF.

The V gene is TRBV5-4, the J gene TRBJ1-1, with 7 bases that match TRBD1. The CDR3 covers 15 residues. CDR1 is SGHNT, CDR2 YYREEE, per germline (reference sequence). After removal of 2 bases from V and 2 bases from J, the junction contained 6 bases not matched to a gene. In DNA, the CDR3 is TGTGCCAGCAGCTTTCCGACAGGGACCAACACTGAAGCTTTCTTT. It translates to CASSFPTGTNTEAFF. The full variable domain, its missing parts supplied by reference TRBV5-4 and TRBJ1-1, is ETGVTQSPTHLIKTRGQQVTLRCSSQSGHNTVSWYQQALGQGPQFIFQYYREEENGRGNFPPRFSGLQFPNYSSELNVNALELDDSALYLCASSFPTGTNTEAFFGQGTRLTVV.